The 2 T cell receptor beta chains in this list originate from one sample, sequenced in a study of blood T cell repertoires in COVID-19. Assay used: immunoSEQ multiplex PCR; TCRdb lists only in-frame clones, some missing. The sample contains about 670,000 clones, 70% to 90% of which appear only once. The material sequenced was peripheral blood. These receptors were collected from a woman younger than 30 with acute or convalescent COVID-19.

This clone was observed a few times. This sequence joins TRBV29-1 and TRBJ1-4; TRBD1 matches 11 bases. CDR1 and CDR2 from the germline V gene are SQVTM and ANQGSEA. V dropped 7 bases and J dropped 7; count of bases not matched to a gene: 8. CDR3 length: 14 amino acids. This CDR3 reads CSASAGTGGEKLFF. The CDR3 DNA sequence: TGCAGCGCATCAGCCGGGACAGGGGGTGAAAAACTGTTTTTT. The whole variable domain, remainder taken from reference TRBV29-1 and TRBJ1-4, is SAVISQKPSRDICQRGTSLTIQCQVDSQVTMMFWYRQQPGQSLTLIATANQGSEATYESGFVIDKFPISRPNLTFSTLTVSNMSPEDSSIYLCSASAGTGGEKLFFGSGTQLSVL.

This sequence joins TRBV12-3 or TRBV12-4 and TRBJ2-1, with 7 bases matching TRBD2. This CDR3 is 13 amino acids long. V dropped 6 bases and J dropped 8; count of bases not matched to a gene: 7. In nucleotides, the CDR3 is TGTGCCAGCAGCGGGCTCCGGGGGGATGAGCAGTTCTTC. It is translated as CASSGLRGDEQFF.